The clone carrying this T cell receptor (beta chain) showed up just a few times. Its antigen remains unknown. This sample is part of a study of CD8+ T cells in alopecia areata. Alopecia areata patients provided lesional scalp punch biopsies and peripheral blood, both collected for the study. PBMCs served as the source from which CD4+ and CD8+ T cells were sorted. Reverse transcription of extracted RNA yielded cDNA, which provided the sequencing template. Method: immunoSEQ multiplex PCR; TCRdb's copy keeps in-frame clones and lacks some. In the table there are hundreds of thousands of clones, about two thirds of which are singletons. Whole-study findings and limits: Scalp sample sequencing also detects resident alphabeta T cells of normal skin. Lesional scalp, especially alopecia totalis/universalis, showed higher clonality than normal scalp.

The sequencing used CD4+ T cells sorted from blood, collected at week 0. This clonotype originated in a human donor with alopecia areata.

The CDR3 nucleotides read TGTGCCAGCAGCCACGTGGGAAACGAGCAGTACTTC. Its translation is CASSHVGNEQYF. This chain connects TRBV7-9 to TRBJ2-7; no clear D gene. The CDR3 sequence is 12 residues long. V lost 5 bases to trimming and J lost 5 bases, with 10 bases between them. Germline loops: CDR1 SEHNR, CDR2 FQNEAQ (reference sequence).